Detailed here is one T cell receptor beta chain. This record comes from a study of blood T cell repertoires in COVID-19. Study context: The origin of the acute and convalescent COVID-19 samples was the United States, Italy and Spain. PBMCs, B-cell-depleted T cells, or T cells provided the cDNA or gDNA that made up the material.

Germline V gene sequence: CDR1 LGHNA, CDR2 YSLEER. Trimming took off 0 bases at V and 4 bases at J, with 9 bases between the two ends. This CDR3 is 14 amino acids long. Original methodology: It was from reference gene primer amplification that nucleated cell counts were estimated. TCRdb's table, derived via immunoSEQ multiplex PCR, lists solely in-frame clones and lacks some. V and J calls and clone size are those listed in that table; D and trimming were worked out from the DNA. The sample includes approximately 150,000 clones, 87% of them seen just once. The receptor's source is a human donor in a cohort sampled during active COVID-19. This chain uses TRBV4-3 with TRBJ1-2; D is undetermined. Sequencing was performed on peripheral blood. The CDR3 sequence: CASSQDRASYGYTF. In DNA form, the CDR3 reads TGCGCCAGCAGCCAAGACAGAGCTAGCTATGGCTACACCTTC.